The TCR beta chain described here comes from a study of regulatory T cells in long-lasting Graves disease. With respect to this clonotype: Its target is unknown.

In building TCR beta libraries, iRepertoire HTBI primers were used together with Arm-PCR of CDR3 regions. TCRdb reprocessed the multiplex PCR reads with MiXCR, giving one entry per CDR3 protein. The table shows over 500,000 distinct CDR3 sequences, with about 16% occurring only once. Trimming took 5 bases from V and 7 from J; bases not matched to a gene: 9. The length of the CDR3 is 14 residues. Germline values: CDR1 LGHDT, CDR2 YNNKEL (reference sequence). Noted time point: newly diagnosed GD, antithyroid drugs for less than 3 months. The TCR library was made from RNA that had been extracted from PBMCs in TRIzol. Enrollment of patients was through an endocrinology department in Xi'an, China. Overall study findings and caveats: Fewer public clonotypes were shared by new patients (approximately 970) than by persistent patients (about 3,000). Among samples with persistent disease, TRBV28, TRBJ1-2 and TRBJ2-5 were favored.

The same sample was also studied in work on T cells in Graves' hyperthyroidism and ophthalmopathy. That paper states: Through a model of 13 V-J features, ophthalmopathy was separated from stable hyperthyroidism.

The chain uses TRBV3-1 and TRBJ1-2, with 8 bases aligning to TRBD1. The sequencing here drew on peripheral blood mononuclear cells (PBMCs), taken at new diagnosis, from a patient treated with antithyroid drugs. The receptor was isolated from a man aged 18 to 29 with Graves disease. The CDR3 protein is CASSTRQGRFGYTF. The CDR3, as DNA: TGTGCCAGCAGCACTCGACAGGGGAGGTTTGGCTACACCTTC.